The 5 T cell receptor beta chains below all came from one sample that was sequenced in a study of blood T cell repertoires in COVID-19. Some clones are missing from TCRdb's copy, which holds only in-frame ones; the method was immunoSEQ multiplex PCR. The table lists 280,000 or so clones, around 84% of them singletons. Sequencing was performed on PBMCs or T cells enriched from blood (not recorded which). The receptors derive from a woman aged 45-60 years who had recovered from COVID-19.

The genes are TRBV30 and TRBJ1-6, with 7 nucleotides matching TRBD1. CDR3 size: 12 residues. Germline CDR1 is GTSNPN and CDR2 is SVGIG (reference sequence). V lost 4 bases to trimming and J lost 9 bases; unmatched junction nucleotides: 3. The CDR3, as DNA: TGTGCCTGGACAAACAGGGGTTCACCCCTCCACTTT. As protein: CAWTNRGSPLHF.

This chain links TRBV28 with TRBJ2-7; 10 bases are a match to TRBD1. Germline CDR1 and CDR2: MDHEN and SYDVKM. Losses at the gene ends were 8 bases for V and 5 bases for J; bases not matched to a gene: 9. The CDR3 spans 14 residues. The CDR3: CASGLDRGNNEQYF. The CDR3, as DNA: TGTGCCAGCGGACTGGACAGGGGGAACAACGAGCAGTACTTC.

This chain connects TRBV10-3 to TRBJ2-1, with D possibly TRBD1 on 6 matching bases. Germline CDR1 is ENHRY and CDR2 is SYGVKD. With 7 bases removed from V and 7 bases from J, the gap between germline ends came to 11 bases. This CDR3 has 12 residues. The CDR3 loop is CAINTQGNEQFF. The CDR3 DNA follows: TGTGCCATCAACACACAGGGAAATGAGCAGTTCTTC.

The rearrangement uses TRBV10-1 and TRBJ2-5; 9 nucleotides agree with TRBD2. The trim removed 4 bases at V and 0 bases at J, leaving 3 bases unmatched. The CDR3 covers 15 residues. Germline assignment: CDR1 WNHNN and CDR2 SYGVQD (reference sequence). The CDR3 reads CASSAASGDQETQYF. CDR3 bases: TGCGCCAGCAGTGCCGCTAGCGGGGACCAAGAGACCCAGTACTTC.

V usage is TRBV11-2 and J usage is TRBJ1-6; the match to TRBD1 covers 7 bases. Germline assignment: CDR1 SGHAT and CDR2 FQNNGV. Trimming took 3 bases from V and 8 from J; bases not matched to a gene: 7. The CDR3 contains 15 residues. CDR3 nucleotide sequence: TGTGCCAGCAGCTTCGGGAGACAGGGCTATTCACCCCTCCACTTT. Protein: CASSFGRQGYSPLHF. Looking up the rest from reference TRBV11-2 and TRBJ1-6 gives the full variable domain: EAGVAQSPRYKIIEKRQSVAFWCNPISGHATLYWYQQILGQGPKLLIQFQNNGVVDDSQLPKDRFSAERLKGVDSTLKIQPAKLEDSAVYLCASSFGRQGYSPLHFGNGTRLTVT.